This record looks at one T cell receptor (beta chain) sequence and its context. Its antigen remains unidentified. Some clones are missing from TCRdb's copy, which holds only in-frame ones; the method was immunoSEQ multiplex PCR. The table shows 180,000 or so clones, with more than 85% occurring only once. This CDR3 has 17 residues. Trimming took 5 bases from V and 5 from J, leaving 22 bases between them. CDR1 KGHSH and CDR2 LQKENI come from the germline V gene. The data belong to a study of T cell responses to AZD1222 COVID-19 vaccine. The study, taken as a whole, reports: Dominant at 160-218 and 743-854, vaccine-associated CD4 TCRs also spanned spike. Among the donors, most were white British and more were female, and clonal diversity was possibly underestimated.

This clonotype was obtained from an adult who received the AZD1222 COVID-19 vaccine. The sample was peripheral blood, taken 28 days after the second AZD1222 dose. This chain links TRBV18 with TRBJ1-5; a possible D gene is TRBD1 (5 bases). Here the CDR3 reads CASSAGTASMIYQPQHF. The CDR3 region has the DNA TGTGCCAGCTCAGCCGGGACCGCGTCCATGATATATCAGCCCCAGCATTTT.